This TCR beta chain comes out of a study of CD8 T cells in ankylosing spondylitis. General study points: A TCR beta motif made of fewer than ten highly homologous variants seemed typical of ankylosing spondylitis blood.

The CDR3 sequence is 16 residues long. V lost 0 bases and J lost 1, with 12 bases in between. The V gene's germline CDR1 is SGHTA and CDR2 FQGNSA. As concerns this clonotype: Antigen specificity is unknown.

TCRdb reprocessed the 5' RACE reads via MiXCR and lists one record per CDR3 protein. The sample records about 450,000 distinct CDR3 sequences, roughly 26% being singletons. This chain uses TRBV7-2 with TRBJ1-1; D not resolved. This receptor was identified in a male donor with ankylosing spondylitis. The sample comprised blood, either unsorted or a sorted T cell fraction (not recorded which). The CDR3 DNA reads TGTGCCAGCAGCTTAGCGGCGTTGTTCGAGAACACTGAAGCTTTCTTT. Translation gives CASSLAALFENTEAFF.